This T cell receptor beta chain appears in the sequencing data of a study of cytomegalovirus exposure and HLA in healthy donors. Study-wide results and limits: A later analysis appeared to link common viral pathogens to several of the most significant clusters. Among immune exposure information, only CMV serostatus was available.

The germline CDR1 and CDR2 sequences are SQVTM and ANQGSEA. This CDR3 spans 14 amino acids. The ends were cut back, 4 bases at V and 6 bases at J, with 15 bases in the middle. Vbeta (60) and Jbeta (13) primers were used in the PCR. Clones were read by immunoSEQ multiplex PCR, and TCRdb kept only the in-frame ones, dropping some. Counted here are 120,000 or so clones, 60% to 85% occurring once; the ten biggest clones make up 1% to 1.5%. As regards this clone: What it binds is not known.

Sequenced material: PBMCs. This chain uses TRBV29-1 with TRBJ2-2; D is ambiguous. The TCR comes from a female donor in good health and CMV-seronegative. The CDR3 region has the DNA TGCAGCGTTGTGGGCCTCAGCACGGCCGGGGAGCTGTTTTTT. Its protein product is CSVVGLSTAGELFF.